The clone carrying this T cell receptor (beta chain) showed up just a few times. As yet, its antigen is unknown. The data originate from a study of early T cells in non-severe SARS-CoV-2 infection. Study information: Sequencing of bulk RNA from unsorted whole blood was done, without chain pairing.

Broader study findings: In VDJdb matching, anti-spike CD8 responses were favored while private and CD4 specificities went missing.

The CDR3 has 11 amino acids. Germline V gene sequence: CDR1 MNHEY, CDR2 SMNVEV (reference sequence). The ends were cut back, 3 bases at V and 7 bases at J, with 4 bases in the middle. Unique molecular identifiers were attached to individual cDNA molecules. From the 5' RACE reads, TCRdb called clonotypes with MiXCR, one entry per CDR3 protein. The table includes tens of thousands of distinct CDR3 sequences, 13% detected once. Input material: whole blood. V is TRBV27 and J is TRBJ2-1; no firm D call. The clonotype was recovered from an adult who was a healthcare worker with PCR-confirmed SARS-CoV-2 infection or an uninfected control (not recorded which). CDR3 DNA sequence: TGTGCCAGCAGTTTTGGGAATGAGCAGTTCTTC. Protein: CASSFGNEQFF.